This T cell receptor beta chain is drawn from a study of blood T cell repertoires in COVID-19. About the study: Sites across the United States, Italy and Spain contributed samples from acute and convalescent COVID-19. In each case, the material was cDNA or gDNA derived from T cells, B-cell-depleted T cells, or PBMCs.

The CDR3 extends over 13 amino acids. The germline V gene encodes CDR1 SNHLY and CDR2 FYNNEI. Deletions cut 6 bases from V and 9 bases from J, with 17 bases between. As originally analysed: Reference gene primer amplification gave estimated nucleated cell counts. The table came from immunoSEQ multiplex PCR; TCRdb's copy has only in-frame clones and leaves some out. That table supplies the V and J calls and clone size; D and trimming were determined from the DNA. This sample has under 65,000 clones, with about four fifths found just once. The sequence derives from a woman in her sixties with acute or convalescent COVID-19. The rearrangement joins TRBV2 to TRBJ1-1; possible D gene TRBD1, 5 bases. The source material was peripheral blood. The CDR3 DNA reads as TGTGCCAGCAGCTCCGATCTCAGGGCTAAAGCTTTCTTT. This translates into CASSSDLRAKAFF.